The present T cell receptor beta chain was sequenced within a study of vaccination and CD4 T cells after COVID-19. Study overall: Overlapping spike peptides of SARS-CoV-2, HCoV-NL63, HCoV-OC43 and HCoV-229E were used, and cells were stimulated with them.

Study-wide findings and caveats: There was no significant change from around 19 to 38 median reactive clonotypes.

CD4+ T cells that had been cultured provided DNA sequenced with the Oncomine TCR Beta short-read assay. Via MiXCR, TCRdb re-called the PCR reads, giving one row per CDR3 protein. The table shows nearly 5,500 distinct CDR3 sequences, with around 38% occurring only once. A note on this clonotype: Its target is unknown.

Treatment described: roughly 10-day PBMC culture with coronavirus spike peptide pools or control peptides (ViraFEST assay). Investigators obtained the unexposed donor's CD4+ T cells before the COVID-19 pandemic (2011-2018). Trimming stripped 4 bases from V and 3 bases from J, with 15 bases between. This CDR3 is built from 15 residues. Germline assignment: CDR1 SGHDN and CDR2 FVKESK. The chain joins TRBV14 to TRBJ1-2, with D tentatively TRBD1 (5 bases). Material for sequencing was CD4+ T cells from blood, cultured in vitro. This TCR was sampled from a human donor in good health. CDR3 coding DNA: TGTGCCAGCAGCCGTCTGAGCGGGACGGACTATGGCTACACCTTC. Translated, it gives CASSRLSGTDYGYTF.